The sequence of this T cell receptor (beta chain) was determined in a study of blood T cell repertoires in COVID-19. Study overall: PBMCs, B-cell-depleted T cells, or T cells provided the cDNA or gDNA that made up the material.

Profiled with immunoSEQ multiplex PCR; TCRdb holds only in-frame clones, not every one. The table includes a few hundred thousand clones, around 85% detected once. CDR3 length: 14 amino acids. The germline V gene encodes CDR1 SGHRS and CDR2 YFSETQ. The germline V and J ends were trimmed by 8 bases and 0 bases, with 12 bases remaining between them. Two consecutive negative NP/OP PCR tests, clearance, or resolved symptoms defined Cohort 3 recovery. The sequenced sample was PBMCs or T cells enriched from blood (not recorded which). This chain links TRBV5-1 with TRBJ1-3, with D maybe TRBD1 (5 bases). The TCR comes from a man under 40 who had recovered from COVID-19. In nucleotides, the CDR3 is TGCGCCAGTCCTCCGGACAACTCTGGAAACACCATATATTTT. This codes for CASPPDNSGNTIYF.